This T cell receptor (beta chain) derives from a study of post-analysis software for immune sequencing data. Overall study results and limits: Those with multiple sclerosis, the patient group, showed significantly lower normalized Chao1 diversity than controls. With F measure, samples from one preparation batch clustered together strongly. With TRBV5-6, TRBV5-1 and TRBV20-1 included, about 5 TRBV segments were more frequent in patients than in controls.

Each TCR beta cDNA library carried unique molecular identifiers. TCRdb passed the PCR reads through MiXCR, listing each CDR3 protein once. The table shows fewer than 850,000 distinct CDR3 sequences, with about 43% occurring only once. In germline, CDR1 is LGHDT, CDR2 YNNKEL (reference sequence). Trimming took off 0 bases at V and 4 bases at J, with 14 bases between the two ends. This CDR3 has 16 amino acids. Comment on this clonotype: Its antigen is not identified.

The chain links TRBV3-1 to TRBJ2-3; D possibly matches TRBD1 or TRBD2 (5 bases each). The source of this sequence is a girl aged 5 to 17 with multiple sclerosis. The sequencing sample was made of blood. The CDR3 nucleotides are TGTGCCAGCAGCCAAGATGGGACGGGACGATCAGATACGCAGTATTTT. The encoded protein is CASSQDGTGRSDTQYF.